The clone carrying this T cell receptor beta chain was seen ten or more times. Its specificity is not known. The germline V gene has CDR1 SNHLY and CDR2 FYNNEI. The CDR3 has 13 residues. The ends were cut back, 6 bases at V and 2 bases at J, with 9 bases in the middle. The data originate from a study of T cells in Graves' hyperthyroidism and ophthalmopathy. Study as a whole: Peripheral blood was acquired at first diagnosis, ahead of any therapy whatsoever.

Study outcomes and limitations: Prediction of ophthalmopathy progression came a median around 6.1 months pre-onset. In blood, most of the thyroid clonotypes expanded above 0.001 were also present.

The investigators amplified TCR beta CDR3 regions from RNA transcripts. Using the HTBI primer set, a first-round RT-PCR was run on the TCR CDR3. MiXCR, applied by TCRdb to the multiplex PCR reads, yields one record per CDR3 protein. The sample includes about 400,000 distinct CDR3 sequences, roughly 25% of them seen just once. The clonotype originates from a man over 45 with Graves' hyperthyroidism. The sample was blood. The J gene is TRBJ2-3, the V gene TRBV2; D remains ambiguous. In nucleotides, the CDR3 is TGTGCCAGCAGGTCGCGGTCCACAGATACGCAGTATTTT. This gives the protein CASRSRSTDTQYF.